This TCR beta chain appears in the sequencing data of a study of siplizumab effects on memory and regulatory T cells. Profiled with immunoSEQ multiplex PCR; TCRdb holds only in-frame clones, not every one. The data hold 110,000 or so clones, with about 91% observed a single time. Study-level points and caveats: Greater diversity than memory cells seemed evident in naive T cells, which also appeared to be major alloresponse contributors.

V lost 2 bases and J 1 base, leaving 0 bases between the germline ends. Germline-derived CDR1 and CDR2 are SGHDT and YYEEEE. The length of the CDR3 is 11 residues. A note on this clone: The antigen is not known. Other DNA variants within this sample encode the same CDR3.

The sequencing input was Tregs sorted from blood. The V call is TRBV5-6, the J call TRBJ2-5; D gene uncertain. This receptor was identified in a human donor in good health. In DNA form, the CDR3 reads TGTGCCAGCAGCTTCCAAGAGACCCAGTACTTC. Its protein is CASSFQETQYF.